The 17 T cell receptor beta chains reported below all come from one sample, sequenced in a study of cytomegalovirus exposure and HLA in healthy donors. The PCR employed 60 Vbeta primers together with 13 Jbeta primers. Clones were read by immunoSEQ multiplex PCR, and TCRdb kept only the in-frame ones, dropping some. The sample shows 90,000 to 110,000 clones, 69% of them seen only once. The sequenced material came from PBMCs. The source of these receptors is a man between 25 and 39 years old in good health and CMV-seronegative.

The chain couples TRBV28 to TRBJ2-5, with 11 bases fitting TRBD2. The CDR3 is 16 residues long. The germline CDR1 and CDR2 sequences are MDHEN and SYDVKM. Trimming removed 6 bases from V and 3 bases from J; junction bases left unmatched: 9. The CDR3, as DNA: TGTGCCAGCAGCCATGGACTAGCGGGTTGGGAAGAGACCCAGTACTTC. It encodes CASSHGLAGWEETQYF.

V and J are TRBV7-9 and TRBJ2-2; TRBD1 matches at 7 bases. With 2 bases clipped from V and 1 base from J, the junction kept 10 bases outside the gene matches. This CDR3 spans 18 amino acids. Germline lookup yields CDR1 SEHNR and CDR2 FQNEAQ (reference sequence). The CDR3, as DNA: TGTGCCAGCAGCTTACAGCGAGGGGGCGTTGGGAACACCGGGGAGCTGTTTTTT. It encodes CASSLQRGGVGNTGELFF.

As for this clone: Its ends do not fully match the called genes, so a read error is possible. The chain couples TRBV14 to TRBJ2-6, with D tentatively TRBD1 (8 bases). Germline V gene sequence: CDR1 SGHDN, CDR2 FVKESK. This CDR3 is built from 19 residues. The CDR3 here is CASSPLGDRGSAGANVPTF. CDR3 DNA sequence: TGTGCCAGCAGCCCCCTGGGCGACAGGGGAAGTGCGGGGGCCAACGTCCCGACTTTC. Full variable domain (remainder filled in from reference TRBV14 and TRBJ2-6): EAGVTQFPSHSVIEKGQTVTLRCDPISGHDNLYWYRRVMGKEIKFLLHFVKESKQDESGMPNNRFLAERTGGTYSTLKVQPAELEDSGVYFCASSPLGDRGSAGANVPTFGAGSRLTVL.

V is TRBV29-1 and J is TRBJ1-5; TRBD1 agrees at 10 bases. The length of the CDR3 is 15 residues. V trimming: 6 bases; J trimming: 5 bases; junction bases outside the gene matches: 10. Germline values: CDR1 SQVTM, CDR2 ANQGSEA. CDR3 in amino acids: CSVSTGGVGDQPQHF. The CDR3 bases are TGCAGCGTCTCGACAGGGGGCGTAGGGGATCAGCCCCAGCATTTT. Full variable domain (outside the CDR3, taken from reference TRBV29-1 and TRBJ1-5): SAVISQKPSRDICQRGTSLTIQCQVDSQVTMMFWYRQQPGQSLTLIATANQGSEATYESGFVIDKFPISRPNLTFSTLTVSNMSPEDSSIYLCSVSTGGVGDQPQHFGDGTRLSIL.

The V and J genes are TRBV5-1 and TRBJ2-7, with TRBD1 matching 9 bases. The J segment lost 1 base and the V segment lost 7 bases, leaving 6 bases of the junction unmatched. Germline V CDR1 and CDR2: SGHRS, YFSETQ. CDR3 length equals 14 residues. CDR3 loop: CASVPGQGSYEQYF. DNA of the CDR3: TGCGCCAGCGTCCCGGGACAGGGTTCCTACGAGCAGTACTTC. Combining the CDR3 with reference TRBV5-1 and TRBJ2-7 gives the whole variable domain KAGVTQTPRYLIKTRGQQVTLSCSPISGHRSVSWYQQTPGQGLQFLFEYFSETQRNKGNFPGRFSGRQFSNSRSEMNVSTLELGDSALYLCASVPGQGSYEQYFGPGTRLTVT.

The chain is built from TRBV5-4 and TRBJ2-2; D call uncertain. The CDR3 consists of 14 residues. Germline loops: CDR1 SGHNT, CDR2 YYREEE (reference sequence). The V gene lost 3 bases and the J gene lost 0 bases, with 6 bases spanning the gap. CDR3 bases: TGTGCCAGCAGCTCGGTCACGAACACCGGGGAGCTGTTTTTT. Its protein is CASSSVTNTGELFF.

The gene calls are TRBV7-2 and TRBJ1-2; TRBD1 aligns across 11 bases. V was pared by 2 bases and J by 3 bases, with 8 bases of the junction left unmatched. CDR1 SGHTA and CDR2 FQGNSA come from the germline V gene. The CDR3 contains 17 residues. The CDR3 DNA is TGTGCCAGCAGCTTAACAGGACAGGGGGCAGGTTACTATGGCTACACCTTC. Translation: CASSLTGQGAGYYGYTF.

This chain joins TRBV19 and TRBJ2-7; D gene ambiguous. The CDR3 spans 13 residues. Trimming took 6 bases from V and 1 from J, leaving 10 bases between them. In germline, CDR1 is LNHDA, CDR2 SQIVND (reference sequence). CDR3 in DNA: TGTGCCAGTAGGCTATCAAGTTCCTACGAGCAGTACTTC. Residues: CASRLSSSYEQYF.

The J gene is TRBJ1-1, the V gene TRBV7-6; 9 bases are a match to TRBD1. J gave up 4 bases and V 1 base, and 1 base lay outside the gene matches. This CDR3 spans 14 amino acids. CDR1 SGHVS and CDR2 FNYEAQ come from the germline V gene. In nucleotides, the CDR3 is TGTGCCAGCAGCTTAGTACAGGGGGCCACTGAAGCTTTCTTT. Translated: CASSLVQGATEAFF.

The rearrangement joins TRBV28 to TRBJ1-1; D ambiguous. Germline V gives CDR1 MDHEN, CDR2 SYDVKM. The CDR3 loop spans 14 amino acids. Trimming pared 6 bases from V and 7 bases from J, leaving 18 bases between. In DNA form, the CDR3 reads TGTGCCAGCAGGTCCCGAGATCGACTTCTTGAAGCTTTCTTT. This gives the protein CASRSRDRLLEAFF.

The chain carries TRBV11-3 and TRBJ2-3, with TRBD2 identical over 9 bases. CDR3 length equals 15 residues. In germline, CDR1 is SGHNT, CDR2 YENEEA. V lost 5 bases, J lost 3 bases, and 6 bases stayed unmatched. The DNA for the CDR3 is TGTGCCAGCAGCCGGACTAGCGCTGATACAGATACGCAGTATTTT. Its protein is CASSRTSADTDTQYF.

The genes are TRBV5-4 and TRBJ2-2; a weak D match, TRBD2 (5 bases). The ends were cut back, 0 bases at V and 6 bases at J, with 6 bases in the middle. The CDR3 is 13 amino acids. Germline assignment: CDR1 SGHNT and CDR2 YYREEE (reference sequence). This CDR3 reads CASSLDGAGELFF. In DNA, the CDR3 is TGTGCCAGCAGCTTGGACGGGGCCGGGGAGCTGTTTTTT.

The CDR3 spells CASSQGQSYTF. The CDR3 bases are TGTGCCAGCAGCCAAGGACAGAGCTACACCTTC. The genes are TRBV14 and TRBJ1-2; TRBD1 might be the D (5 bases). CDR1 is SGHDN and CDR2 is FVKESK in the germline V gene. The CDR3 has 11 amino acids. V was cut by 1 base and J by 9 bases, with 6 bases left in between. The full variable domain, with the rest looked up from reference TRBV14 and TRBJ1-2, is EAGVTQFPSHSVIEKGQTVTLRCDPISGHDNLYWYRRVMGKEIKFLLHFVKESKQDESGMPNNRFLAERTGGTYSTLKVQPAELEDSGVYFCASSQGQSYTFGSGTRLTVV.

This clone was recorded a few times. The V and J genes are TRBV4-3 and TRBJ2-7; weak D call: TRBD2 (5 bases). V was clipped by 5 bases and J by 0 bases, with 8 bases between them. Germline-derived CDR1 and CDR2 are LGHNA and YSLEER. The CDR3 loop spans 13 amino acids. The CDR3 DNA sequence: TGCGCCAGCAGCGCGGGTCTCTCCTACGAGCAGTACTTC. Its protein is CASSAGLSYEQYF.

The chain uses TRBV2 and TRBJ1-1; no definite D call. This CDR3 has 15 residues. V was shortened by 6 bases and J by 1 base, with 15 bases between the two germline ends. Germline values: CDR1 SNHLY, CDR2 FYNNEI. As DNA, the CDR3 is TGTGCCAGCAGGGCGGCTACCCTACGGAACACTGAAGCTTTCTTT. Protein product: CASRAATLRNTEAFF. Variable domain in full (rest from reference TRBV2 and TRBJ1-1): EPEVTQTPSHQVTQMGQEVILRCVPISNHLYFYWYRQILGQKVEFLVSFYNNEISEKSEIFDDQFSVERPDGSNFTLKIRSTKLEDSAMYFCASRAATLRNTEAFFGQGTRLTVV.

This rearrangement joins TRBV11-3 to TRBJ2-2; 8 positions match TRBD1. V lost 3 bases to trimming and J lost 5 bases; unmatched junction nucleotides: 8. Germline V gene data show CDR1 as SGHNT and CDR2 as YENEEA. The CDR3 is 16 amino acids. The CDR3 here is CASSLGPRTGTGELFF. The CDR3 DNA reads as TGTGCCAGCAGCTTGGGTCCTCGGACAGGGACCGGGGAGCTGTTTTTT.

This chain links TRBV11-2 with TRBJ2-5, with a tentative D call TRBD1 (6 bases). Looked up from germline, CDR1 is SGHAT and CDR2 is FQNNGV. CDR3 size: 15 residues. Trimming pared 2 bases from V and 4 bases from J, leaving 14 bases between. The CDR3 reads CASSLKIRGPETQYF. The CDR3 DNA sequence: TGTGCCAGCAGCTTAAAGATCAGGGGCCCAGAGACCCAGTACTTC. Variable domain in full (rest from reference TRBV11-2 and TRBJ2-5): EAGVAQSPRYKIIEKRQSVAFWCNPISGHATLYWYQQILGQGPKLLIQFQNNGVVDDSQLPKDRFSAERLKGVDSTLKIQPAKLEDSAVYLCASSLKIRGPETQYFGPGTRLLVL.